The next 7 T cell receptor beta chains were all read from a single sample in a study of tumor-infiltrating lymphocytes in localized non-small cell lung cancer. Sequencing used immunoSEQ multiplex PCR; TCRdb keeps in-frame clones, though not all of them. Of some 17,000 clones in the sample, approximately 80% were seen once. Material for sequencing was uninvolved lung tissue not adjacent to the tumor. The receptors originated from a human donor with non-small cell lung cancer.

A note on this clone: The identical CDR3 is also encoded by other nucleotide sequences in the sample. The CDR3 DNA sequence: TGCGCCAGCAGCCTGGAGTCCCCAGATACGCAGTATTTT. It codes for CASSLESPDTQYF. This chain links TRBV5-1 with TRBJ2-3; no firm D call. V gave up 4 bases and J gave up 4 bases, with 10 bases separating them. Germline lookup yields CDR1 SGHRS and CDR2 YFSETQ. CDR3 length equals 13 residues.

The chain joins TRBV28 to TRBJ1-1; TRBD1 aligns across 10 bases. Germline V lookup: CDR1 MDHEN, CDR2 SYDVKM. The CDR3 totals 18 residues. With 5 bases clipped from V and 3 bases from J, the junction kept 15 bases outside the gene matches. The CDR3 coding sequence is TGTGCCAGCAGTATAGGACAGGGGGATATTACCCGCGACACTGAAGCTTTCTTT. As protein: CASSIGQGDITRDTEAFF. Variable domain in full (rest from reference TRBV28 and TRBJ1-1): DVKVTQSSRYLVKRTGEKVFLECVQDMDHENMFWYRQDPGLGLRLIYFSYDVKMKEKGDIPEGYSVSREKKERFSLILESASTNQTSMYLCASSIGQGDITRDTEAFFGQGTRLTVV.

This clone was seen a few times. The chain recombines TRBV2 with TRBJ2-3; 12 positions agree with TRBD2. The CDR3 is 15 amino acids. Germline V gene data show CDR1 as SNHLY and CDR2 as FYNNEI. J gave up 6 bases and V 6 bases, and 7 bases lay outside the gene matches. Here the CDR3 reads CASSPGLAGKDTQYF. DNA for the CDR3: TGTGCCAGCAGCCCCGGACTAGCGGGAAAGGATACGCAGTATTTT.

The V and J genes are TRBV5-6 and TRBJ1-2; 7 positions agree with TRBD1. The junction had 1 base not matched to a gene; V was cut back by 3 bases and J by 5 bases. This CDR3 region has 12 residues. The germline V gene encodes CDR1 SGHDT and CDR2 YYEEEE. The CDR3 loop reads CASSSGQYGYTF. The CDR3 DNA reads TGTGCCAGCAGCTCGGGACAGTATGGCTACACCTTC.

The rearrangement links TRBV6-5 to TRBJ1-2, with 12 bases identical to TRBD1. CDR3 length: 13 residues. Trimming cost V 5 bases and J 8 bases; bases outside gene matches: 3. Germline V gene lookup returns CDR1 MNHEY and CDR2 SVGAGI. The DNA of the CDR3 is TGTGCCAGCAGTCGGGACAGGGGGCGCGGCTACACCTTC. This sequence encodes CASSRDRGRGYTF.

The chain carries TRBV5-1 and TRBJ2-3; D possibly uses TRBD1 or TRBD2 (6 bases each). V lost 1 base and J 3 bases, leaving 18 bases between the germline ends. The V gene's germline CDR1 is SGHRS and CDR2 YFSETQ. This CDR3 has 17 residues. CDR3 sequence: CASSLSRGGRQTDTQYF. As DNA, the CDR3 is TGCGCCAGCAGCTTGTCACGTGGGGGGCGTCAGACAGATACGCAGTATTTT. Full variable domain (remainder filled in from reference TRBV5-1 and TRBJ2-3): KAGVTQTPRYLIKTRGQQVTLSCSPISGHRSVSWYQQTPGQGLQFLFEYFSETQRNKGNFPGRFSGRQFSNSRSEMNVSTLELGDSALYLCASSLSRGGRQTDTQYFGPGTRLTVL.

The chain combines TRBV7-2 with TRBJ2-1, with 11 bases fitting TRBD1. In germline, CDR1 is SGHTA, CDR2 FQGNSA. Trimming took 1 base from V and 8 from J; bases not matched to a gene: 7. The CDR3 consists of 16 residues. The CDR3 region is CASSLVGTGGGYEQFF. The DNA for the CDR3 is TGTGCCAGCAGCTTAGTCGGGACAGGGGGTGGTTATGAGCAGTTCTTC.